Each of the 21 T cell receptor beta chains below was sequenced from the same sample in a study of blood T cells in healthy people across ages. It was with a sample-barcoded 5' primer and a J-beta primer mix that a second PCR of about 7 to 12 cycles was run. MiXCR, applied by TCRdb to the 5' RACE reads, yields one record per CDR3 protein. The sample has about 1.5 million distinct CDR3 sequences; roughly 40% are singletons. The sequenced sample was blood. Receptors originate from a woman aged 18-29 years in good health.

The CDR3 loop reads CASRRTGEKGYGYTF. As DNA, the CDR3 is TGTGCCAGCAGACGGACAGGGGAGAAAGGCTATGGCTACACCTTC. V gene TRBV11-2 combines with J gene TRBJ1-2, with 9 positions matching TRBD1. The CDR3 contains 15 residues. Germline trimming cut 6 bases from V and 4 bases from J; bases unmatched to any gene: 9. Germline V CDR1 and CDR2: SGHAT, FQNNGV.

This clonotype appeared once. The V call is TRBV20-1, the J call TRBJ2-5; D remains ambiguous. Germline-derived CDR1 and CDR2 are DFQATT and SNEGSKA (reference sequence). The CDR3 has 16 residues. V lost 8 bases, J lost 5 bases, and 27 bases lay in between. The CDR3 DNA follows: TGCAGTACTACCACTGACAAGAAGGTGGTTCGGGAGACCCAGTACTTC. This gives the protein CSTTTDKKVVRETQYF.

V and J are TRBV20-1 and TRBJ2-1; 11 positions match TRBD2. There are 14 residues in the CDR3. V trimming: 5 bases; J trimming: 7 bases; junction bases outside the gene matches: 7. Germline V gene lookup returns CDR1 DFQATT and CDR2 SNEGSKA (reference sequence). CDR3 sequence: CSAELAGEGNEQFF. CDR3 in DNA: TGCAGTGCTGAACTAGCGGGAGAGGGTAATGAGCAGTTCTTC.

This sequence joins TRBV4-1 and TRBJ1-3, with 7 nucleotides matching TRBD1. Germline V CDR1 and CDR2: MGHRA, YSYEKL. V was pared by 3 bases and J by 3 bases, with 2 bases of the junction left unmatched. The CDR3 has 14 residues. CDR3 DNA: TGCGCCAGCAGCCAGACAGGGATTGGAAACACCATATATTTT. It translates to CASSQTGIGNTIYF.

The chain employs TRBV29-1 and TRBJ2-7, with D tentatively TRBD2 (5 bases). The length of the CDR3 is 14 residues. The germline V gene encodes CDR1 SQVTM and CDR2 ANQGSEA. V lost 6 bases, J lost 3 bases, and 18 bases lay in between. The CDR3 DNA is TGCAGCGTGAGGGCGCAGAACGACGTCTACGAGCAGTACTTC. Translated: CSVRAQNDVYEQYF.

The V gene is TRBV20-1, the J gene TRBJ2-1, with unresolved D. Germline values: CDR1 DFQATT, CDR2 SNEGSKA (reference sequence). The V and J ends lost 6 bases and 3 bases respectively, with 12 bases between them. The CDR3 has 13 amino acids. The CDR3 reads CSALSDDYNEQFF. In DNA, the CDR3 is TGCAGTGCCCTGTCGGACGACTACAATGAGCAGTTCTTC.

This clonotype occurred a few times. The V call is TRBV29-1, the J call TRBJ1-2, with D maybe TRBD1 (5 bases). Trimming removed 7 bases at V and 4 bases at J, with 13 bases between. The CDR3 sequence is 12 residues long. Germline V gene lookup returns CDR1 SQVTM and CDR2 ANQGSEA. The CDR3 coding sequence is TGCAGCGCCCTCGGGGGGGTCTATGGCTACACCTTC. As protein: CSALGGVYGYTF.

V and J are TRBV20-1 and TRBJ2-1; no reliable D call. This CDR3 spans 12 amino acids. The germline CDR1 and CDR2 sequences are DFQATT and SNEGSKA (reference sequence). V lost 6 bases and J 5 bases, leaving 11 bases between the germline ends. CDR3 bases: TGCAGTGCCCCGGTGCGGAACAATGAGCAGTTCTTC. It codes for CSAPVRNNEQFF.

The genes are TRBV3-1 and TRBJ2-5; 7 bases align to TRBD1. Judging by the DNA end, TRBJ2-7 fits better; the J call may be wrong. Per the germline V gene, CDR1 is LGHDT and CDR2 is YNNKEL (reference sequence). The CDR3 loop spans 15 amino acids. CDR3 bases: TGTGCCAGCAGCCAAGAAGCGACAGGGCACTACGAGCAGTACTTC. The encoded protein is CASSQEATGHYEQYF.

This clonotype was seen a handful of times. V gene TRBV4-1 combines with J gene TRBJ2-7; 13 nucleotides match TRBD2. CDR1 MGHRA and CDR2 YSYEKL come from the germline V gene. The CDR3 runs to 16 residues. The junction had 6 bases not matched to a gene; V was cut back by 3 bases and J by 4 bases. The CDR3, as DNA: TGCGCCAGCAGCCACGGACTAGCGGGAGAAGCGTACGAGCAGTACTTC. This codes for CASSHGLAGEAYEQYF.

This clonotype was observed a handful of times. The chain couples TRBV6-6 to TRBJ1-4; 8 bases agree with TRBD1. The CDR3 has 17 residues. The ends lost 9 bases at V and 3 bases at J; junction bases unmatched: 15. CDR1 and CDR2 from the germline V gene are MNHNY and SVGAGI (reference sequence). The chain's CDR3 is CASEPDRALRANEKLFF. CDR3 DNA sequence: TGTGCCAGTGAACCGGACAGGGCCCTAAGGGCTAATGAAAAACTGTTTTTT.

This chain links TRBV4-1 with TRBJ1-5, with 8 bases aligning to TRBD1. Germline V gene data show CDR1 as MGHRA and CDR2 as YSYEKL. This CDR3 is built from 19 residues. Losses at the gene ends were 1 base for V and 0 bases for J; bases not matched to a gene: 11. CDR3 in DNA: TGCGCCAGCAGCCAAGGACAGGGGTTGGAGGCCTATAGCAATCAGCCCCAGCATTTT. Translating it yields CASSQGQGLEAYSNQPQHF.

This chain joins TRBV6-2 or TRBV6-3 and TRBJ2-7; D gene ambiguous. CDR1 and CDR2 from the germline V gene are MNHEY and SVGEGT. Deletions cut 7 bases from V and 4 bases from J, with 14 bases between. CDR3 length: 13 amino acids. The CDR3 sequence is CASTRYNRYEQYF. CDR3 nucleotide sequence: TGTGCCAGCACGCGGTATAATCGATACGAGCAGTACTTC.

This clonotype was detected a few times. The chain links TRBV28 to TRBJ2-4, with D perhaps matching TRBD1 or TRBD2 (5 bases each). The V end was cut by 5 bases, the J end by 3 bases, with 8 bases between. The CDR3 runs to 13 residues. Germline loops: CDR1 MDHEN, CDR2 SYDVKM. The CDR3 DNA sequence: TGTGCCAGCAGTGGGGACCTCAAAAACATTCAGTACTTC. This sequence encodes CASSGDLKNIQYF.

The sample holds a few counts of this clonotype. The chain couples TRBV4-1 to TRBJ2-5; 8 bases map to TRBD1. The tail of the sequence fits TRBJ2-7 better, so the J call may be wrong. The CDR3 runs 15 residues. Germline CDR1 and CDR2: MGHRA and YSYEKL. CDR3 in amino acids: CASSQGTGGTDEQYF. The CDR3 DNA follows: TGCGCCAGCAGCCAGGGGACAGGAGGAACGGACGAGCAGTACTTC.

On this clonotype itself: One base away lies a much larger clone, so this may be a sequencing read error. The rearrangement uses TRBV3-1 and TRBJ2-1; tentatively, D is TRBD2 (6 bases). The assigned J gene may be wrong: the sequence end matches TRBJ2-7 better. Germline CDR1 LGHDT, CDR2 YNNKEL (reference sequence). This CDR3 has 13 amino acids. The CDR3 sequence is CASSQTRYNEQYF. The CDR3 DNA sequence: TGTGCCAGCAGCCAGACTAGGTACAATGAGCAGTACTTC.

The genes are TRBV12-3 or TRBV12-4 and TRBJ2-1; 9 bases agree with TRBD2. The last part of the DNA fits TRBJ2-7 better; the J call may be wrong. The CDR3 has 17 residues. CDR3 sequence: CASSLAYASGRPNEQYF. In nucleotides, the CDR3 is TGTGCCAGCAGTTTAGCGTATGCCAGCGGGAGGCCCAATGAGCAGTACTTC.

In nucleotides, the CDR3 is TGTGCCAGCAGCCATTACGAGGTGAAAGGACAGGGTTCCAATAGCAATCAGCCCCAGCATTTT. Residues: CASSHYEVKGQGSNSNQPQHF. This chain links TRBV3-1 with TRBJ1-5; 8 bases line up with TRBD1. Germline CDR1 LGHDT, CDR2 YNNKEL (reference sequence). Germline trimming cut 3 bases from V and 0 bases from J; bases unmatched to any gene: 19. CDR3 length: 21 residues.

This clonotype was seen more than once but under ten times. The CDR3 bases are TGTGCCAGCAGTACGAGGACAGGGACCTACGAGCAGTACTTC. Its protein product is CASSTRTGTYEQYF. The genes are TRBV25-1 and TRBJ2-7, with 8 bases lining up with TRBD1. Germline V CDR1 and CDR2: MGHDK, SYGVNS. The V segment lost 5 bases and the J segment 2 bases; nucleotides outside the gene matches: 5. CDR3 length equals 14 residues.

This clonotype was seen once. V and J are TRBV12-3 or TRBV12-4 and TRBJ2-7; D perhaps matches TRBD2 (6 bases). The CDR3 runs 12 residues. Trimming took off 8 bases at V and 2 bases at J, with 10 bases between the two ends. This chain's CDR3 is CASPGGAYEQYF. In nucleotides, the CDR3 is TGTGCCAGCCCCGGGGGAGCCTACGAGCAGTACTTC.

Turning to this clonotype: Since a much larger clone is just one base distant, this may be a read error. This rearrangement joins TRBV12-3 or TRBV12-4 to TRBJ2-1, with TRBD2 as a possible D gene (5 bases). V lost 7 bases to trimming and J lost 0 bases, with 13 bases between them. The CDR3 has 15 amino acids. The CDR3 reads CASNRDGSSYNEQFF. In DNA, the CDR3 is TGTGCCAGCAATCGAGATGGGAGCTCCTACAATGAGCAGTTCTTC.